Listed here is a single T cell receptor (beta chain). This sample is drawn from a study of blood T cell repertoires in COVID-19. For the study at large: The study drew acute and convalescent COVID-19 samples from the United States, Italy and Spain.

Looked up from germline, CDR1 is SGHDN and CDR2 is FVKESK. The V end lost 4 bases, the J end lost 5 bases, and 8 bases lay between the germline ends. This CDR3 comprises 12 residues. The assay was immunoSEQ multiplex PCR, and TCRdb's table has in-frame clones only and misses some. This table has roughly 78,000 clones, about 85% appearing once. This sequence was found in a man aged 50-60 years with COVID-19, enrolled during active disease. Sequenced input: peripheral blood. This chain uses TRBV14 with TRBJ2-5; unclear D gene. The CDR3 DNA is TGTGCCAGCAGCCCTAATGTTGAGACCCAGTACTTC. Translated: CASSPNVETQYF.